The present T cell receptor (beta chain) was sequenced within a study of blood T cell repertoires in COVID-19 (dated by TCRdb to 2020 to 2021). For the wider study: Samples from collaborators originated in the United States, Italy and Spain and spanned both the acute and convalescent phases of COVID-19. The prospective study material was composed of cDNA or gDNA derived from T cells, B-cell-depleted T cells, or PBMCs. Subjects who had been exposed to COVID-19, were actively infected with it, or had recovered from it provided the deeply sampled blood TCRbeta repertoires that made up the dataset. A freely available public database, intended as a resource for researchers studying the immune response to SARS-CoV-2, is where the repertoires were released. The samples were drawn from two sources: the first 160 participants of the ongoing ImmuneRACE study, and 1,000 to 1,500 subjects contributed by 6 global collaborators. Sample metadata almost always included a de-identified subject ID, COVID-19 status, age in years and sex. Where available, HLA class I and class II types were obtained from metadata supplied by the sample provider rather than from assay-based typing. Overall study outcomes, separate from this receptor: The amount of clinical and demographic metadata varied by source and participant and was provided uncurated.

A remark on this clone: The antigen it binds to is not known. There are no base qualities to consult, and no much larger clone falls within one base.

From its cysteine to its phenylalanine, the CDR3 spans 16 amino acids. The DNA shown is the 48-base CDR3, in frame from base 1. For this chain, trimming is 5 bases at the V end and 7 bases at the J end, and the number of junction bases without a gene match is 10. CDR1 and CDR2 (WNHNN, SYGVQD) derive from the germline V gene (reference sequence). TCRbeta CDR3 regions were amplified from genomic DNA using the immunoSEQ Assay, a bias-controlled multiplex PCR. The authors processed their data as follows. Within the assay, amplification of reference gene primers was used to estimate how many nucleated cells each sample contained. To quantify the absolute abundance of each unique TCRbeta CDR3 rearrangement, sequence reads were collapsed and filtered. For each sample, productive Simpson clonality was calculated by taking the square root of Simpson's diversity index across productive rearrangements. Here the immuneACCESS table is served through TCRdb, limited to in-frame sequences with V and J called. Missing clones are a known gap in these copies; in checked studies unresolved V genes cover under half, and the rest lacks a known reason. The DNA gave D and trimming, while V, J and clone size come from that table. This sample comprises roughly 150,000 clones, roughly 77% of them detected only once. The top ten hold 4.2% of the sample.

The collaborating institutions used their own protocols to collect whole blood in K2EDTA tubes. Collaborator samples were shipped for TCRbeta analysis as frozen whole blood, isolated PBMCs, or DNA extracted from either sample type. The chain employs TRBV10-1 and TRBJ1-6, with TRBD1 matching 8 junction bases. The sample taken for sequencing was peripheral blood. The receptor's source is a man aged 55 to 70 with acute or convalescent COVID-19. CDR3 loop: CASSLTVGQGNSPLHF. Here is the DNA: TGCGCCAGCAGTCTCACCGTTGGACAGGGAAATTCACCCCTCCACTTT.